The following is a T cell receptor beta chain sequence with its context. Its antigen remains undetermined. Per-base quality was not reported, and no clone a single base away is much larger than it. The donors were healthy, HIV-negative adults with no recently reported acute infections or vaccinations. Every donor was a Caucasian adult residing in Nashville, Tennessee, USA. CD4+ T cells were enriched by magnetic negative selection; naive cells were then positively selected on CD45RA, and the negative fraction formed the memory subset. Blood was obtained by leukapheresis, after which PBMCs were separated by Ficoll-Histopaque density gradient centrifugation and cryopreserved in liquid nitrogen vapor phase. Purity and quantity of every magnetically sorted T cell population were checked by analytical flow cytometry. Genomic DNA was isolated from each sorted fraction and quantified by UV absorbance on a Nanodrop 2000c.

This entry is derived from a study of shared clonotypes between healthy human individuals (TCRdb year 2020). About the investigation overall: Three men and a couple of women, aged 18 to 49 years, made up the cohort. For each donor, three plates each were used for CD4 naive and CD4 memory, two plates were used for CD8 naive, and one plate was used for CD8 memory. To estimate repertoire size and how much clonotypes are shared between individuals, the study performed deep sequencing of blood TCR repertoires from five healthy adults. To increase sequencing depth and limit assay-specific biases, different laboratories used diverse techniques to prepare libraries and sequence TCR repertoires. Between about 0.94 and 8.9 billion PBMCs per donor were obtained by leukapheresis. What the work shows at the level of the full study, not this receptor alone: Incomplete sequencing was indicated by rarefaction of sorted-subset datasets, despite the large sequencing depth. Higher generation probabilities were observed for clonotypes shared by all four sorted-subset donors than for non-shared clonotypes. Sampling was restricted to blood, and TCR repertoires in tissue are likely to differ from TCR repertoires in blood. Estimated clonotype richness was generally larger for naive than for memory subsets. When several donors were compared, the shared fraction of clonotypes was around 4.6% for naive CD4, less than 4% for naive CD8, more than 2% for memory CD4, and around 0.4% for memory CD8. Based on pairwise subsampling, the degree of clonotype sharing among donors was expected to be affected by sequencing depth. Because the study included only a small number of donors, the genetic and exposure-history diversity represented was limited.

Using the deep immunoSEQ assay, multiplex PCR amplified TCR CDR3 regions from genomic DNA. Genomic DNA extracted from each cell subset was distributed evenly over all wells of several immunoSEQ 96-well plates, and each plate served as one replicate. For sorted subsets, approximately 190 ng genomic DNA, equal to approximately 30,000 T cell genomes, was loaded into each replicate PCR. Purified libraries were quantified with a Qubit 3.0 fluorometer, sized on a Bioanalyzer 2100, and re-quantified with the KAPA Library Quantification kit. A separate single-read 150-cycle Illumina NextSeq 550 flow cell was used to sequence each immunoSEQ 96-well plate. As for the original processing: Because the immunoSEQ output held only junctional sequences and lacked quality scores, the filtering could not match the filtering applied to full-length reads. To assign V/J genes and CDR3, sequences were annotated against IMGT germline references using PyIR, a Python wrapper for IgBLAST v1.9. Reads were filtered out if the reads had weak V/J assignments (E-value above 1e-6), no CDR3, stop codons, out-of-frame junctions, or ambiguous translated residues. V3J clonotypes were defined as sequences sharing an identical inferred V gene, J gene, and CDR3 amino acid sequence. To compute the percentage overlap between repertoires, the number of shared unique clonotypes was divided by the size of the smaller repertoire. Richness of each repertoire was evaluated using RTK rarefaction, the Chao1 estimator, and Recon v2.1 estimates of unobserved clonotypes. OLGA was used to compute generation probabilities for all TCRbeta clonotypes that the gDNA method yielded from a handful of donors. TCRdb limited this immuneACCESS table to in-frame rearrangements with V and J called. A share of clones is missing; checked studies link under half to unresolved V genes, and the rest is unexplained. V, J and clone size reflect that table, while D and trimming were determined from the DNA. This sample has 300,000 to 400,000 clones in its table, and over 70% of those were observed once. The ten largest clonotypes hold 8% to 13% of the sample.

The CDR3 contains 14 residues, cysteine and phenylalanine counted. Only the CDR3 part of the read is kept: 42 bases, read in frame from the first base. V loses 0 bases of germline sequence and J loses 6 bases, and the interval between the two ends is 11 bases. The V gene is TRBV23-1 and the J gene is TRBJ1-2, with no confidently assigned D gene. TRBV23-1 qualifies as an ORF whose function is uncertain. The origin of this receptor is a man aged 30-40 years in good health. The sample taken for sequencing was memory CD4+ T cells sorted from blood. The intended sense of this specimen's cell subset or site label: CD45RA-negative fraction. The nucleotides read TGCGCCAGCAGTCAATCACCCCCGTTCCATGGCTACACCTTC. Its protein product is CASSQSPPFHGYTF.